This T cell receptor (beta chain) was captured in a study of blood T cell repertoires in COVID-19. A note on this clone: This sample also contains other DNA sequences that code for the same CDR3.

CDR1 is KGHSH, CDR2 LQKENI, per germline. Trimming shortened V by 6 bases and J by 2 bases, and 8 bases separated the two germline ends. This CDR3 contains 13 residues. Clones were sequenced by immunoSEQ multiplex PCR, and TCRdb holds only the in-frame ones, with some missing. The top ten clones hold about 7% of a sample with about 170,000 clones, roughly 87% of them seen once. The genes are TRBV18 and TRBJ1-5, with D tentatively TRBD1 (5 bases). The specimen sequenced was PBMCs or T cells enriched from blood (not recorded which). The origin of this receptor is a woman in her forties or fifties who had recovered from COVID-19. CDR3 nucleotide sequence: TGTGCCAGCTCCCCGGGGGGCAATCAGCCCCAGCATTTT. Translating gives CASSPGGNQPQHF.